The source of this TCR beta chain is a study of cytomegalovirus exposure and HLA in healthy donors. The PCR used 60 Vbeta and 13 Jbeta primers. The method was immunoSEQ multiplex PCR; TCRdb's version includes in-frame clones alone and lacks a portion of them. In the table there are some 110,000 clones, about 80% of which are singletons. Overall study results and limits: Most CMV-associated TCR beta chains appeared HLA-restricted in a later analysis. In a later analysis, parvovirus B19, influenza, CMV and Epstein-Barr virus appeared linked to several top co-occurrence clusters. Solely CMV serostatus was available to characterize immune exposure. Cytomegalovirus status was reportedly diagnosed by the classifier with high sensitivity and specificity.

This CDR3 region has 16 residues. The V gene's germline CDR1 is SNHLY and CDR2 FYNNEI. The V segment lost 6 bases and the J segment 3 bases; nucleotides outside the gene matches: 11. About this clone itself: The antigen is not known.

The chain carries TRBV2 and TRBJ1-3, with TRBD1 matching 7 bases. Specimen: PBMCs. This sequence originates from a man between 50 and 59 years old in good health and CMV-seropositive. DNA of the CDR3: TGTGCCAGCAGCGGCGACAGGGCGGTCGGTGGAAACACCATATATTTT. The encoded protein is CASSGDRAVGGNTIYF.